The TCR beta chain under discussion was sequenced for a study of T cell repertoires in cytomegalovirus infection. Study as a whole: Carrying CMV and the relevant HLA type showed in public TCR beta signatures.

The V end lost 0 bases, the J end lost 0 bases, and 10 bases lay between the germline ends. Germline values: CDR1 ENHRY, CDR2 SYGVKD. CDR3 length: 16 residues. Study-wide findings and caveats: Cumulative frequency (of public TCR beta family members) identified carriers of CMV plus the relevant HLA.

TCRdb used MiXCR to reprocess the reads, holding one entry per CDR3 protein. The repertoire has about 130,000 distinct CDR3 sequences, approximately 9.2% of them found once; the top ten carry about 9.5%. This clonotype has a count of ten or more. The target antigen is unknown. Sequenced material: PBMCs. The sequence came from a human donor in good health (CMV status not recorded). Some clones in this sample may be carry-over from other donors' samples. V and J are TRBV10-3 and TRBJ2-3; D unclear. CDR3 in amino acids: CAISESRSDSTDTQYF. CDR3 DNA: TGTGCCATCAGTGAGTCTAGGTCGGATAGCACAGATACGCAGTATTTT.